A single sample is the source of the 12 T cell receptor beta chains below, sequenced in a study of blood T cell repertoires in COVID-19. Here immunoSEQ multiplex PCR was the method, and the copy in TCRdb shows in-frame clones only, minus some. The sample lists 230,000 or so clones, 85% to 90% occurring once. The sequenced sample was peripheral blood. These receptors all stem from a woman aged 40 to 49 who had recovered from COVID-19.

The chain links TRBV3-1 (or the pseudogene TRBV3-2) to TRBJ1-1; 11 bases are a match to TRBD1. The germline gives CDR1 LGHDT, CDR2 YNNKEL (reference sequence). The V gene end was trimmed by 2 bases and the J gene end by 6 bases; junction bases not matched to a gene: 8. CDR3 size: 16 residues. The CDR3 is CASSQFGTGGRAEAFF. Here the CDR3 DNA reads TGTGCCAGCAGCCAATTCGGGACAGGGGGTAGGGCTGAAGCTTTCTTT.

The chain carries TRBV5-6 and TRBJ1-2; 12 bases map to TRBD1. Germline V CDR1 and CDR2: SGHDT, YYEEEE. The length of the CDR3 is 18 residues. V lost 5 bases, J lost 4 bases, and 15 bases stayed unmatched. Written as DNA, the CDR3 is TGTGCCAGCAGTCTTTTTGGGACAGGGGGCGCGGGGTTCTATGGCTACACCTTC. Its protein is CASSLFGTGGAGFYGYTF.

This clone was seen only once. This chain uses TRBV10-2 with TRBJ1-3, with no clear D. The CDR3 has 13 residues. CDR1 and CDR2 (germline): WSHSY, SAAADI. Deletions cut 3 bases from V and 7 bases from J, with 10 bases between. The CDR3 protein is CASSDPLRNTIYF. CDR3 DNA sequence: TGCGCCAGCAGTGACCCCCTACGGAACACCATATATTTT.

The V gene is TRBV5-1, the J gene TRBJ2-1, with TRBD2 matching over 9 bases. In germline, CDR1 is SGHRS, CDR2 YFSETQ. The CDR3 runs 13 residues. V shed 5 bases and J 5 bases; nucleotides not matched to a gene: 2. The DNA for the CDR3 is TGCGCCAGCAGACTAGCGGGTAACAATGAGCAGTTCTTC. Protein product: CASRLAGNNEQFF. Full variable domain (missing parts from reference TRBV5-1 and TRBJ2-1): KAGVTQTPRYLIKTRGQQVTLSCSPISGHRSVSWYQQTPGQGLQFLFEYFSETQRNKGNFPGRFSGRQFSNSRSEMNVSTLELGDSALYLCASRLAGNNEQFFGPGTRLTVL.

This clone was observed a few times. This chain links TRBV27 with TRBJ1-6, with 7 positions matching TRBD1. V dropped 5 bases and J dropped 10; count of bases not matched to a gene: 5. Germline loops: CDR1 MNHEY, CDR2 SMNVEV (reference sequence). CDR3 length: 13 residues. In DNA form, the CDR3 reads TGTGCCAGCAGTGGACAGGTGGAATCACCCCTCCACTTT. Translated: CASSGQVESPLHF.

The gene calls are TRBV6-5 and TRBJ2-1; D is undetermined. Germline V CDR1 and CDR2: MNHEY, SVGAGI. The CDR3 runs to 14 residues. Deletions cut 3 bases from V and 4 bases from J, with 10 bases between. The CDR3 here is CASSYYGPYNEQFF. In DNA, the CDR3 is TGTGCCAGCAGTTATTATGGGCCTTACAATGAGCAGTTCTTC.

This sequence joins TRBV3-1 (or the pseudogene TRBV3-2) and TRBJ1-6; the D gene is possibly TRBD1 (5 bases). The V gene's germline CDR1 is LGHDT and CDR2 YNNKEL (reference sequence). The CDR3 extends over 14 amino acids. V dropped 0 bases and J dropped 9 bases, with 9 bases sitting between them. The CDR3 DNA follows: TGTGCCAGCAGCCAAGAGGTCGGGGGTTCACCCCTCCACTTT. Translating gives CASSQEVGGSPLHF.

The chain recombines TRBV3-1 (or the pseudogene TRBV3-2) with TRBJ1-2; D possibly corresponds to TRBD1 (5 bases). The CDR3 is 16 amino acids. The germline CDR1 and CDR2 sequences are LGHDT and YNNKEL (reference sequence). Trimming took off 2 bases at V and 4 bases at J, with 17 bases between the two ends. CDR3 protein: CASSQTDPGGGYGYTF. DNA for the CDR3: TGTGCCAGCAGCCAAACCGACCCCGGGGGGGGCTATGGCTACACCTTC.

This clone was observed a handful of times. The chain employs TRBV5-6 and TRBJ1-2; possible D gene TRBD1, 6 bases. V gave up 3 bases and J gave up 4 bases, with 10 bases separating them. Germline-derived CDR1 and CDR2 are SGHDT and YYEEEE. The CDR3 is 13 residues long. Written as DNA, the CDR3 is TGTGCCAGCAGCTCTCAGGGGCTCTATGGCTACACCTTC. Protein product: CASSSQGLYGYTF.

The CDR3 region is CSVEVGHQREAFF. CDR3 bases: TGCAGCGTTGAAGTAGGACATCAACGTGAAGCTTTCTTT. This chain uses TRBV29-1 with TRBJ1-1, with D perhaps TRBD1 (5 bases). Deletions cut 1 base from V and 7 bases from J, with 13 bases between. CDR1 and CDR2 (germline): SQVTM, ANQGSEA. This CDR3 has 13 amino acids.

The chain links TRBV6-1 to TRBJ2-1, with D tentatively TRBD2 (5 bases). CDR3 size: 17 residues. Germline V gene sequence: CDR1 MNHNS, CDR2 SASEGT. V dropped 6 bases and J dropped 0 bases, with 18 bases sitting between them. In DNA form, the CDR3 reads TGTGCCAGCAGAGAAACCCAAGCGGATCCCTCCTACAATGAGCAGTTCTTC. It encodes CASRETQADPSYNEQFF.

The chain employs TRBV25-1 and TRBJ1-2, with a weak D call TRBD1 (5 bases). The CDR3 is made up of 15 amino acids. V lost 1 base and J lost 4, with 13 bases in between. Germline V gene lookup returns CDR1 MGHDK and CDR2 SYGVNS. The CDR3 DNA reads as TGTGCCAGCAGTGAATCAGCAGGGTCTTCCTATGGCTACACCTTC. Protein sequence: CASSESAGSSYGYTF.